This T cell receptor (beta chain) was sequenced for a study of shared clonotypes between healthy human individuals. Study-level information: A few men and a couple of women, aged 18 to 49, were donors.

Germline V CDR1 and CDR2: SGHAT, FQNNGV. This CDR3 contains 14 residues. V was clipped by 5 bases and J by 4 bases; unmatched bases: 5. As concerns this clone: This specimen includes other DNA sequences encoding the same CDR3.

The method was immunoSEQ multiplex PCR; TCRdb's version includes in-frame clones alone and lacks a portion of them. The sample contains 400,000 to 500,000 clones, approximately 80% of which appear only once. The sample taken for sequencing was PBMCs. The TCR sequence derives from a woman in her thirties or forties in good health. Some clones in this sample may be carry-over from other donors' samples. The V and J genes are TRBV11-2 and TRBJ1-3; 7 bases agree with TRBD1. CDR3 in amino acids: CASSLDRVGNTIYF. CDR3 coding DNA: TGTGCCAGCAGCCTCGACAGGGTCGGAAACACCATATATTTT.